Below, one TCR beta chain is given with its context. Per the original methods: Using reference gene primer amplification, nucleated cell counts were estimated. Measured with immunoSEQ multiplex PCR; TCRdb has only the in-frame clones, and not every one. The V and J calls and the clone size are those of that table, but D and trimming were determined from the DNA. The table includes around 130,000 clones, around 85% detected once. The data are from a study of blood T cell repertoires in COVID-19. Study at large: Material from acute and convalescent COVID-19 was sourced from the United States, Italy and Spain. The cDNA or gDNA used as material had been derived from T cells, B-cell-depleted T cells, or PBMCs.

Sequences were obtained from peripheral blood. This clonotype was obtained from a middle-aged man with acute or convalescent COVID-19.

The CDR3: CAISDSGTSGNYNEQFF. CDR3 DNA sequence: TGTGCCATCAGTGATTCCGGGACTAGCGGGAACTACAATGAGCAGTTCTTC. The V call is TRBV10-3, the J call TRBJ2-1; 13 bases line up with TRBD2. Per the germline V gene, CDR1 is ENHRY and CDR2 is SYGVKD. With V trimmed by 3 bases and J by 3 bases, 5 bases remained unmatched. This CDR3 is built from 17 residues.